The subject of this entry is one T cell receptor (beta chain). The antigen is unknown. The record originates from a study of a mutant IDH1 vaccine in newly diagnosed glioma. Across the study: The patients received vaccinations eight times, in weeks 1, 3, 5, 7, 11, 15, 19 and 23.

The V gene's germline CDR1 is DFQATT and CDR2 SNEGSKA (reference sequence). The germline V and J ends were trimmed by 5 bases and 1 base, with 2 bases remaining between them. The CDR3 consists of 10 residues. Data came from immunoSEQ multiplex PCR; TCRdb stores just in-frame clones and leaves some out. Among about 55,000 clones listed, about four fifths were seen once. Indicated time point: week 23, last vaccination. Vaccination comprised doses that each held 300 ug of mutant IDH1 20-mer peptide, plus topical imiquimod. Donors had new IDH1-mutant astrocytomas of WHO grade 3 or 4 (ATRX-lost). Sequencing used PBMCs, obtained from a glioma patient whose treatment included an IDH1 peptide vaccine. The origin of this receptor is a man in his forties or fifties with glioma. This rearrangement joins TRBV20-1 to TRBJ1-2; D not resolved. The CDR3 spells CSAGNYGYTF. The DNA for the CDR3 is TGCAGTGCTGGTAACTATGGCTACACCTTC.